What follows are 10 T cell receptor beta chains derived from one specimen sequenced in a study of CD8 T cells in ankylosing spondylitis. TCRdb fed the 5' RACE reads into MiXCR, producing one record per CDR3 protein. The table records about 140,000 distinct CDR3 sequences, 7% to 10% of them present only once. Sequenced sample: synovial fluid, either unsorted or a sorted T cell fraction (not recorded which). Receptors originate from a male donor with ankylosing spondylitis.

The CDR3 spells CASSSPGQGPSSYEQYF. CDR3 coding DNA: TGTGCCAGCAGTTCCCCGGGGCAGGGCCCTAGCTCCTACGAGCAGTACTTC. The V and J genes are TRBV28 and TRBJ2-7; D is possibly TRBD1 or TRBD2 (5 bases each). V was trimmed by 4 bases and J by 0 bases, leaving 19 bases between them. In germline, CDR1 is MDHEN, CDR2 SYDVKM. There are 17 residues in the CDR3.

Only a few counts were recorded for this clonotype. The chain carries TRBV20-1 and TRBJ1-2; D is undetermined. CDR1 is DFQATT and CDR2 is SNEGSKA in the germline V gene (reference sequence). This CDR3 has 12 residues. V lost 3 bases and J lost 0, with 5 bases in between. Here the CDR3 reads CSASKPNYGYTF. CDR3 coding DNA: TGCAGTGCTAGTAAACCTAACTATGGCTACACCTTC.

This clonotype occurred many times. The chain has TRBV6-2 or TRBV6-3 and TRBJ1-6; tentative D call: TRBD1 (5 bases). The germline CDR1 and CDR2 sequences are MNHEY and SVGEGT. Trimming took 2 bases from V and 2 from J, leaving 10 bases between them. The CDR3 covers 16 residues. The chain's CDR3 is CASSYPGTAYNSPLHF. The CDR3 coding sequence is TGTGCCAGCAGTTACCCGGGGACGGCCTATAATTCACCCCTCCACTTT.

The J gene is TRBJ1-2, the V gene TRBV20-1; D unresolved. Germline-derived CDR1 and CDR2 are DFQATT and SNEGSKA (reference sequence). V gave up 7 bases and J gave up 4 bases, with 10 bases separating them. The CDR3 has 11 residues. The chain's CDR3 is CSVFSIYGYTF. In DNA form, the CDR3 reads TGCAGTGTTTTTTCGATCTATGGCTACACCTTC.

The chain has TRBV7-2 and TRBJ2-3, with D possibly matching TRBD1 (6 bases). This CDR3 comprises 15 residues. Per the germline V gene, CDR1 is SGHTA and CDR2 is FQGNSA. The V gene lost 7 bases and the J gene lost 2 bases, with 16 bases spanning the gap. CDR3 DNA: TGTGCCAGCAACTCCCAGGGACACATCACAGATACGCAGTATTTT. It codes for CASNSQGHITDTQYF.

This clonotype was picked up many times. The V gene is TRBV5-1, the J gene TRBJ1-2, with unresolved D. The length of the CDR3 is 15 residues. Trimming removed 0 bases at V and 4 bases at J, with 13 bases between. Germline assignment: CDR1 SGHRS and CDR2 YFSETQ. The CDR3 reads CASSLAAGLGYGYTF. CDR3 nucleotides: TGCGCCAGCAGCTTGGCCGCGGGTCTCGGCTATGGCTACACCTTC.

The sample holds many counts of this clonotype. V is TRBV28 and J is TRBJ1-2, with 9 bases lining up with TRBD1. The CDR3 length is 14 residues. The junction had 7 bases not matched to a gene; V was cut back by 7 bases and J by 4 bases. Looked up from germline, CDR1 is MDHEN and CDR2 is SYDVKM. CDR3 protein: CASTLQGAGYGYTF. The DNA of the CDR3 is TGTGCCAGCACCCTACAGGGGGCGGGCTATGGCTACACCTTC.

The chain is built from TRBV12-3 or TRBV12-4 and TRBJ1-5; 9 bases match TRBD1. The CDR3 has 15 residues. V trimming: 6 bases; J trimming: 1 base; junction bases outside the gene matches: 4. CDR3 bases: TGTGCCAGCAGAGAGACAGGGGGGAGCAATCAGCCCCAGCATTTT. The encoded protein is CASRETGGSNQPQHF.

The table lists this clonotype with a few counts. The chain's CDR3 is CATSDLSRRQFF. CDR3 DNA sequence: TGTGCCACCAGTGATTTAAGCCGTCGGCAGTTCTTC. The chain combines TRBV24-1 with TRBJ2-1; D remains ambiguous. CDR1 and CDR2 (germline): KGHDR, SFDVKD. Trimming cost V 1 base and J 12 bases, with 9 bases left between them. The length of the CDR3 is 12 residues.

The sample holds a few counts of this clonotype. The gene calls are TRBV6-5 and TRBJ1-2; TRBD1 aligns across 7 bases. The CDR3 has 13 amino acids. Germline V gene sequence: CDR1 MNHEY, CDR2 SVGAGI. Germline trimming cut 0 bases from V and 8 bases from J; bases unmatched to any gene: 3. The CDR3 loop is CASSYSGTDGYTF. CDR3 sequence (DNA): TGTGCCAGCAGTTACTCGGGGACAGACGGCTACACCTTC.